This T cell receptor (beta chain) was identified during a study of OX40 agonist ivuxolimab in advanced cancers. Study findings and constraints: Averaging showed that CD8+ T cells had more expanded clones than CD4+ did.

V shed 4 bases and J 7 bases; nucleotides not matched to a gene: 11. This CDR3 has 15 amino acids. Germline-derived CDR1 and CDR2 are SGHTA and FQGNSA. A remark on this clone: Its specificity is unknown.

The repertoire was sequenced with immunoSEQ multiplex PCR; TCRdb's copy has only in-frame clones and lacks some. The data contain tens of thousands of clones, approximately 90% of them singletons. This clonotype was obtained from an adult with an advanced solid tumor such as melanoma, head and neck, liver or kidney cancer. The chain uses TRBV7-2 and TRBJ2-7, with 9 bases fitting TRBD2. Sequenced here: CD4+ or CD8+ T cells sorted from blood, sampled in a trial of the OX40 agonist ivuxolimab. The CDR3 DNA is TGTGCCAGCAGCTCCCGGGCGGGGGGGCCTGAAGAGCAGTACTTC. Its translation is CASSSRAGGPEEQYF.